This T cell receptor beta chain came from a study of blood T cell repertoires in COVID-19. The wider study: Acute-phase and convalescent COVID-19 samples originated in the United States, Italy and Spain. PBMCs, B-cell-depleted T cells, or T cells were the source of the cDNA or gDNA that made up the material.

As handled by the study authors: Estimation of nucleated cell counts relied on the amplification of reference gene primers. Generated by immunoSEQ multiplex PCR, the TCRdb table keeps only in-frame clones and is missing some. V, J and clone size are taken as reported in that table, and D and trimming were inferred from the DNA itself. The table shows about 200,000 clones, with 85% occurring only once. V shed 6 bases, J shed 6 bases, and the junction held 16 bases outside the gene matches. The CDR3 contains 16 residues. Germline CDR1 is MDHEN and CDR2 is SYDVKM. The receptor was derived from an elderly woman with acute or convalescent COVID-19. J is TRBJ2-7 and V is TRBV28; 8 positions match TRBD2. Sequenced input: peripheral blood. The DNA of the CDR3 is TGTGCCAGCAGAACCTCTTTTGGAGCGGGAGCCCCCGAGCAGTACTTC. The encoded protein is CASRTSFGAGAPEQYF.